What follows describes a single TCR beta chain. This CDR3 is built from 16 residues. V lost 0 bases, J lost 4 bases, and 15 bases lay in between. Germline assignment: CDR1 MNHEY and CDR2 SVGAGI. The sample belongs to a study of cytomegalovirus exposure and HLA in healthy donors. The PCR used 60 Vbeta and 13 Jbeta primers. Here immunoSEQ multiplex PCR was the method, and the copy in TCRdb shows in-frame clones only, minus some. The sample has some 170,000 clones, over 75% seen once. The sequencing sample was made of PBMCs. The rearrangement joins TRBV6-5 to TRBJ1-1; D not certain. The receptor was isolated from a middle-aged man in good health and CMV-seropositive. CDR3 sequence: CASSYSTAVLGTEAFF. Written as DNA, the CDR3 is TGTGCCAGCAGTTACTCGACCGCGGTTCTAGGCACTGAAGCTTTCTTT.